This T cell receptor (beta chain) is drawn from a study of blood T cells in healthy people across ages (dated by TCRdb to about 2015). Notes on the research overall: Template switching captured roughly one uniquely barcoded TCR beta cDNA molecule per two T cells in model experiments. To track age-related changes in TCR beta repertoire diversity, the study relied on deep sequencing normalized with unique cDNA molecular identifiers. Four age groups were formed from the donors: young (average approximately 15 years), middle-aged (around 37), aged (roughly 56) and long-lived (around 82). To avoid experimental bias, donors of different ages were randomly spread across the sequencing lanes. Using the same blood draw, the study looked at two additional independent replicas of 1 million unique cDNA reads for two donors, one aged 18 to 30 and the other aged 80 or older.

The library came from 5' RACE. Sequencing instrument: Illumina HiSeq 2500. The second PCR ran for roughly 6 to 11 cycles and used a J-beta primer mix along with a sample-barcoded 5' primer. A template-switch 5' adaptor carrying 12 random nucleotides introduced a unique molecular identifier onto each TCR beta cDNA molecule. Each sample yielded at least 2.5 million CDR3-containing paired-end reads. First-strand cDNA was synthesized from all RNA with the Mint cDNA synthesis kit, primed by a TRBC-specific oligonucleotide. Following uracil-DNA glycosylase treatment, all cDNA underwent a first 18-cycle PCR with the universal primers M1SS and BC2_uni_R. The paper's processing steps were these. For normalization, 1 million high-quality reads were randomly selected from each sample, with every read carrying a distinct molecular identifier. Instead of being binned into consensus sequences, reads that shared molecular identifiers were thrown out. MiTCR, with a Q25 quality threshold and the strictest error-elimination algorithm, was used for CDR3 identification, clonotype clustering and error correction. A nonparametric unseen species model with Euler transformation was used to estimate lower-bound total TCR beta diversity. The public sequencing data were trimmed at Q25 with fastp and processed into clonotypes with MiXCR by TCRdb, which kept only in-frame beta chains. Merged by CDR3 protein, the rows form single entries marked with the most common genes and DNA. These V and J calls are TCRdb output, not the study's own analysis. Counted in this sample were hundreds of thousands of distinct CDR3 sequences; 20% to 25% of them appeared once. Of the sample, 3.5% to 4% is held by the ten largest clones.

The donors were about 40 Caucasian individuals from Russia, aged roughly 6 to 100 years, who were systemically healthy. Each donor gave approximately 10 milliliters of peripheral blood, collected into EDTA-treated Vacutainer tubes. Ficoll-Paque density-gradient centrifugation was used to isolate PBMCs, with at least 6.5 million obtained per sample. Trizol reagent was used to extract total RNA from the PBMCs, yielding at least 6 micrograms per sample. Naive CD45RAhigh/CD27high T cell percentages were measured by flow cytometry on a PBMC aliquot from every donor. In its sample, this clonotype was seen a few times. No cognate antigen has been identified for it. The record has no base qualities; no much larger clone is one base away. The CDR3, from cysteine to phenylalanine, totals 11 residues. Kept here is only the CDR3 DNA, which spans 33 bases and is read in frame from base 1. CDR1 and CDR2 are drawn from the germline V gene (reference sequence): DFQATT, SNEGSKA. The V end loses 6 bases and the J end loses 6 bases, and a stretch of 12 bases separates them.

What the research found in general, with its limitations: There was a strong correlation between observed TCR beta diversity and the percentage of naive T cells measured by flow cytometry. Compared with the aged group, the long-lived group had more naive CD4+ T cells, fewer expanded clones and increased TCR diversity, suggesting age selection. Since profiling was done on bulk unsorted PBMCs, naive and antigen-experienced compartments could not be conclusively compared. Estimates of total diversity based on one million sequenced T cells were considered lower bounds and underestimates. Observed TCR beta diversity per million T cells fell roughly linearly with age, and a significant reduction was already apparent by age around 39. Donor CMV infection status was unknown, potentially confounding age-related changes in expanded clonotypes.

The V and J genes are TRBV20-1 and TRBJ2-7; D gene: possibly TRBD2, on 5 matching bases. The receptor was isolated from a man between 70 and 80 years old in good health. The material sequenced was blood. Here the CDR3 is given as CSAAGLREQYF. The DNA reads as follows: TGCAGTGCCGCCGGACTCCGCGAGCAGTACTTC.